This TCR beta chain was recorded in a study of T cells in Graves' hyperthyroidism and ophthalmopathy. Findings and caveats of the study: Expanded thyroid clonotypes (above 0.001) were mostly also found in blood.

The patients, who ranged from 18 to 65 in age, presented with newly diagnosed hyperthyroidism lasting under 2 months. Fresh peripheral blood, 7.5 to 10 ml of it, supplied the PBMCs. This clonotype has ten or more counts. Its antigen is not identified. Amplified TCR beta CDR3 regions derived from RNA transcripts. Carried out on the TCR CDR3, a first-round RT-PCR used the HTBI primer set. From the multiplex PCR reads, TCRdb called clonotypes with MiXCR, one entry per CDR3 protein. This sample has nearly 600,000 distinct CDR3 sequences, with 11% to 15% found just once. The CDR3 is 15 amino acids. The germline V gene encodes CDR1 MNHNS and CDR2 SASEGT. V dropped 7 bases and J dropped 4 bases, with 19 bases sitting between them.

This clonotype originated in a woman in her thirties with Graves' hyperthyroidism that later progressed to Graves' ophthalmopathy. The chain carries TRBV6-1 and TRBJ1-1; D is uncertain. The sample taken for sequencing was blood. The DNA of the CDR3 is TGTGCCAGCACCCCCTCCCGGGGTTGGGGCACTGAAGCTTTCTTT. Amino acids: CASTPSRGWGTEAFF.